This T cell receptor (beta chain) was retrieved from a study of identical twins. TCRdb analysed the 5' RACE reads with MiXCR anew, one entry per CDR3 protein. This table holds just under 550,000 distinct CDR3 sequences, 12% to 15% found once. Study-wide results and limits: Whereas memory repertoires showed no such difference, abundant cord blood beta clonotypes carried fewer insertions.

To note about this clonotype: Its antigen is still unknown.

Germline CDR1 and CDR2: SGHKS and YYEKEE (reference sequence). The length of the CDR3 is 14 residues. Trimming shortened V by 6 bases and J by 5 bases, and 17 bases separated the two germline ends. This sample was shared with a second study, whose subject was yellow fever vaccine responses in identical twins. This second report adds: Twins' vaccine T cell responses were reported to seem partly convergent and partly personalized.

The TCR sequence derives from a woman younger than 35 in good health. Sample: CD4+ T cells sorted from blood. V gene TRBV5-5 combines with J gene TRBJ1-2; possible D gene TRBD1, 6 bases. In DNA, the CDR3 is TGTGCCAGCAACTCACAGGGAGTAGGGTATGGCTACACCTTC. Translation: CASNSQGVGYGYTF.